This TCR beta chain was sequenced during a study of cytomegalovirus exposure and HLA in healthy donors. Study information: Unique TCR beta sequences numbering 120 million or so came from approximately 180 million T cells in an earlier analysis.

Concerning this clone itself: Its antigen is still unknown.

Findings and limits, study-wide: A later analysis linked some 18,000 TCR beta sequences to HLA alleles at 0.05 false discovery rate. Reportedly, HLA-A and HLA-B alleles of most subjects were accurately predicted from TCR beta.

Germline V gives CDR1 SEHNR, CDR2 FQNEAQ (reference sequence). The CDR3 is made up of 18 amino acids. V lost 4 bases and J lost 2; bases outside the gene matches: 13. This PCR relied on a set of 60 Vbeta primers and 13 Jbeta primers. Profiling relied on immunoSEQ multiplex PCR, and the TCRdb table lists in-frame clones only, not all of them. Of approximately 79,000 clones listed, less than 80% were seen once; the top ten hold about 9%. Material: PBMCs. This clonotype was sampled from a middle-aged man in good health and CMV-seropositive. The chain combines TRBV7-9 with TRBJ2-3, with TRBD2 identical over 9 bases. CDR3 in amino acids: CASSSILGVAGATDTQYF. CDR3 DNA: TGTGCCAGCAGCTCCATCCTGGGAGTAGCGGGGGCCACAGATACGCAGTATTTT.